This T cell receptor (beta chain) originates from a study of blood T cell repertoires in COVID-19. Study in general: Sites across the United States, Italy and Spain contributed samples from acute and convalescent COVID-19. From T cells, B-cell-depleted T cells, or PBMCs came the material, which was cDNA or gDNA.

Using immunoSEQ multiplex PCR, the repertoire was profiled, and TCRdb retains in-frame clones only, with some absent. The data contain 45,000 or so clones, around 88% of them singletons. The CDR3 is 16 amino acids. J gave up 4 bases and V 2 bases, and 4 bases lay outside the gene matches. The germline V gene encodes CDR1 MRHNA and CDR2 SNTAGT. This clone showed up just a few times. Sequencing was performed on peripheral blood. The rearrangement links TRBV6-4 to TRBJ2-2; 10 positions match TRBD2. This clonotype was obtained from a woman aged 60-75 years with acute or convalescent COVID-19. CDR3: CASSDLAGDGTGELFF. DNA for the CDR3: TGTGCCAGCAGTGACCTAGCGGGAGATGGCACCGGGGAGCTGTTTTTT.